One and the same sample provided the 29 T cell receptor beta chains below, sequenced in a study of shared clonotypes between healthy human individuals. CD8 cells regarded as naive lacked CD45RO, were positively chosen for CCR7, and omitted terminally differentiated effector memory CD45RA+ cells. Using immunoSEQ multiplex PCR, the repertoire was profiled, and TCRdb retains in-frame clones only, with some absent. The data contain some 740,000 clones, 85% to 95% of them seen just once; the ten biggest clones take up approximately 25%. Sequenced material: naive CD8+ T cells sorted from blood. The receptors were sampled from a man aged 30-40 years in good health.

The J gene is TRBJ2-7, the V gene TRBV11-2, with TRBD2 matching 7 bases. Trimming removed 6 bases from V and 3 bases from J; junction bases left unmatched: 5. There are 13 residues in the CDR3. Germline-derived CDR1 and CDR2 are SGHAT and FQNNGV. CDR3 loop: CASSGGLVYEQYF. Here the CDR3 DNA reads TGTGCCAGCAGTGGAGGACTAGTCTACGAGCAGTACTTC.

In DNA, the CDR3 is TGTGCCAGCAGCCGTTGGGTTAGGCAGCTCACCGGGGAGCTGTTTTTT. It yields the protein CASSRWVRQLTGELFF. The rearrangement links TRBV6-6 to TRBJ2-2, with unresolved D. Germline CDR1 and CDR2: MNHNY and SVGAGI (reference sequence). The CDR3 extends over 16 amino acids. V gave up 6 bases and J gave up 4 bases, with 18 bases separating them.

The V and J genes are TRBV6-5 and TRBJ1-2; 7 bases map to TRBD1. CDR1 MNHEY and CDR2 SVGAGI come from the germline V gene. The V and J ends lost 2 bases and 3 bases, in that order; junction bases with no gene match: 3. This CDR3 spans 14 amino acids. The CDR3 coding sequence is TGTGCCAGCAGTTACACCGACAGGGACTATGGCTACACCTTC. Amino acids: CASSYTDRDYGYTF.

This clone was recorded only once. The chain links TRBV2 to TRBJ2-7; 8 positions match TRBD2. The V gene's germline CDR1 is SNHLY and CDR2 FYNNEI. The CDR3 has 14 residues. Trimming at V came to 5 bases and at J to 5 bases, leaving 8 bases not matched to a gene. The CDR3 loop is CASSSGTSVNEQYF. For the CDR3, the DNA is TGTGCCAGCAGTTCCGGGACTAGTGTCAACGAGCAGTACTTC.

The chain carries TRBV28 and TRBJ2-3, with D hard to call. The CDR3 extends over 15 amino acids. Trimming took 4 bases from V and 1 from J, leaving 12 bases between them. Germline V gives CDR1 MDHEN, CDR2 SYDVKM. The chain's CDR3 is CASSSPQRGTDTQYF. CDR3 nucleotide sequence: TGTGCCAGCAGTTCCCCCCAGAGAGGCACAGATACGCAGTATTTT. Full variable domain (remainder filled in from reference TRBV28 and TRBJ2-3): DVKVTQSSRYLVKRTGEKVFLECVQDMDHENMFWYRQDPGLGLRLIYFSYDVKMKEKGDIPEGYSVSREKKERFSLILESASTNQTSMYLCASSSPQRGTDTQYFGPGTRLTVL.

The chain uses TRBV5-1 and TRBJ2-2, with 10 bases matching TRBD2. Germline CDR1 is SGHRS and CDR2 is YFSETQ. The CDR3 extends over 17 amino acids. V shed 2 bases and J 0 bases; nucleotides not matched to a gene: 4. CDR3 region: CASSFLAGVSNTGELFF. The CDR3 coding sequence is TGCGCCAGCAGCTTCCTAGCGGGAGTCTCGAACACCGGGGAGCTGTTTTTT.

This chain connects TRBV6-6 to TRBJ2-1, with D hard to call. CDR3 size: 12 residues. The V and J ends lost 0 bases and 8 bases respectively, with 5 bases between them. Germline CDR1 MNHNY, CDR2 SVGAGI (reference sequence). This CDR3 reads CASSYSDHEQFF. The CDR3, as DNA: TGTGCCAGCAGTTACTCGGATCATGAGCAGTTCTTC.

The V call is TRBV27, the J call TRBJ1-2, with 9 bases identical to TRBD1. Germline V gene lookup returns CDR1 MNHEY and CDR2 SMNVEV (reference sequence). The CDR3 contains 14 residues. Unmatched junction bases numbered 3, after V lost 5 bases and J lost 2 bases. In DNA form, the CDR3 reads TGTGCCAGCAGTACCGGGACAGGGAACTATGGCTACACCTTC. Amino acids: CASSTGTGNYGYTF.

Only one count was recorded for this clone. This rearrangement joins TRBV15 to TRBJ2-1; possible D gene TRBD1, 6 bases. Trimming took 9 bases from V and 8 from J, leaving 17 bases between them. This CDR3 has 13 amino acids. CDR1 and CDR2 from the germline V gene are LNHNV and YYDKDF (reference sequence). The CDR3 sequence: CATAWDNDDEQFF. The DNA of the CDR3 is TGTGCCACTGCTTGGGACAACGACGATGAGCAGTTCTTC. Based on the CDR3 plus reference TRBV15 and TRBJ2-1, the full variable domain is DAMVIQNPRYQVTQFGKPVTLSCSQTLNHNVMYWYQQKSSQAPKLLFHYYDKDFNNEADTPDNFQSRRPNTSFCFLDIRSPGLGDTAMYLCATAWDNDDEQFFGPGTRLTVL.

The V call is TRBV19, the J call TRBJ1-1; no clear D. The CDR3 is made up of 12 amino acids. Per the germline V gene, CDR1 is LNHDA and CDR2 is SQIVND (reference sequence). V was shortened by 5 bases and J by 2 bases, with 6 bases between the two germline ends. The CDR3 DNA reads as TGTGCCAGTAGTCCACTAAACACTGAAGCTTTCTTT. Translation gives CASSPLNTEAFF.

The table lists this clone with a count of one. The V call is TRBV21-1, the J call TRBJ2-7; the table calls TRBD1, which could not be checked here. TRBV21-1 is designated a pseudogene. The CDR3 spans 16 residues. The CDR3 coding sequence is TGTGCCAGCAGCTGTACTTTACAGGCCCTCTCCTACGAGCAGTACTTC. Its protein is CASSCTLQALSYEQYF.

V gene TRBV14 combines with J gene TRBJ2-7, with TRBD1 matching over 9 bases. Germline CDR1 is SGHDN and CDR2 is FVKESK. With 2 bases clipped from V and 2 bases from J, the junction kept 4 bases outside the gene matches. This CDR3 has 15 residues. As DNA, the CDR3 is TGTGCCAGCAGCCAACAGGACAGGGGACCCTACGAGCAGTACTTC. Translated: CASSQQDRGPYEQYF.

This clone was detected once. This chain joins TRBV19 and TRBJ2-7; 7 nucleotides match TRBD1. CDR1 and CDR2 (germline): LNHDA, SQIVND (reference sequence). V shed 2 bases and J 3 bases; nucleotides not matched to a gene: 7. CDR3 size: 15 residues. CDR3 DNA sequence: TGTGCCAGTAGTATAACAGGGGCGAGAATCTACGAGCAGTACTTC. This codes for CASSITGARIYEQYF.

This clone was observed once. The V call is TRBV6-5, the J call TRBJ1-2; 10 positions agree with TRBD1. The J segment lost 2 bases and the V segment lost 2 bases, leaving 2 bases of the junction unmatched. The CDR3 is 15 residues long. Looked up from germline, CDR1 is MNHEY and CDR2 is SVGAGI. CDR3 sequence: CASSYGTGANYGYTF. The CDR3 nucleotides are TGTGCCAGCAGTTACGGGACAGGGGCAAACTATGGCTACACCTTC.

The CDR3 is CASSPWDSTDTQYF. The CDR3, as DNA: TGTGCCAGCTCACCATGGGACAGCACAGATACGCAGTATTTT. The gene calls are TRBV18 and TRBJ2-3; TRBD1 or TRBD2 may be the D gene (5 bases each). V lost 2 bases, J lost 0 bases, and 6 bases lay in between. Germline V gene lookup returns CDR1 KGHSH and CDR2 LQKENI. The CDR3 extends over 14 amino acids.

The gene calls are TRBV9 and TRBJ2-2, with 10 bases that match TRBD2. Germline CDR1 SGDLS, CDR2 YYNGEE. The CDR3 contains 17 residues. V shed 0 bases, J shed 4 bases, and the junction held 6 bases outside the gene matches. CDR3 region: CASSVARAGGPTGELFF. CDR3 coding DNA: TGTGCCAGCAGCGTAGCCAGAGCGGGAGGGCCCACCGGGGAGCTGTTTTTT.

The J gene is TRBJ2-3, the V gene TRBV27; possibly TRBD1 for D (5 bases). Germline CDR1 and CDR2: MNHEY and SMNVEV (reference sequence). The CDR3 loop spans 13 amino acids. V was cut by 6 bases and J by 3 bases, with 10 bases left in between. CDR3 protein: CASRARATDTQYF. The CDR3 nucleotides read TGTGCCAGCAGGGCCAGGGCGACAGATACGCAGTATTTT.

The chain links TRBV29-1 to TRBJ2-7, with TRBD2 matching 8 bases. Trimming removed 7 bases from V and 5 bases from J; junction bases left unmatched: 10. The germline gives CDR1 SQVTM, CDR2 ANQGSEA. This CDR3 region has 13 residues. For the CDR3, the DNA is TGCAGCGCCCTGACTAGCGCTGGGGACGAGCAGTACTTC. Translated: CSALTSAGDEQYF.

The gene calls are TRBV27 and TRBJ2-7, with 7 bases aligning to TRBD2. Germline CDR1 is MNHEY and CDR2 is SMNVEV (reference sequence). The CDR3 covers 15 residues. The V segment lost 5 bases and the J segment 3 bases; nucleotides outside the gene matches: 10. The CDR3 region has the DNA TGTGCCAGCAGTCCAGCGGGGAGTGCGGGCTACGAGCAGTACTTC. This gives the protein CASSPAGSAGYEQYF.

The chain couples TRBV30 to TRBJ2-3, with D possibly called TRBD1 or TRBD2 (5 bases each). This CDR3 region has 14 residues. Trimming removed 1 base from V and 3 bases from J, with 11 bases in between. CDR1 and CDR2 (germline): GTSNPN, SVGIG (reference sequence). The CDR3 reads CAWSGGTGTDTQYF. The CDR3 nucleotides read TGTGCCTGGAGTGGGGGGACGGGGACAGATACGCAGTATTTT.

V usage is TRBV6-1 and J usage is TRBJ2-1; D not resolved. Germline V CDR1 and CDR2: MNHNS, SASEGT. The CDR3 spans 13 residues. Between the trimmed V and J ends, which lost 2 bases and 7 bases, there was a span of 9 bases. This chain's CDR3 is CASSEWNSNEQFF. For the CDR3, the DNA is TGTGCCAGCAGTGAATGGAACAGTAATGAGCAGTTCTTC.

The chain carries TRBV29-1 and TRBJ2-7, with 11 bases that match TRBD2. CDR3 size: 14 residues. Germline-derived CDR1 and CDR2 are SQVTM and ANQGSEA. Losses at the gene ends were 7 bases for V and 2 bases for J; bases not matched to a gene: 7. The CDR3 is CSGLLAGAPYEQYF. CDR3 sequence (DNA): TGCAGCGGCCTACTAGCGGGAGCTCCCTACGAGCAGTACTTC.

This clone was detected a few times. At the DNA level, this CDR3 is encoded by other sequences in the same sample as well. This chain joins TRBV27 and TRBJ2-3, with D maybe TRBD2 (5 bases). Between the trimmed V and J ends, which lost 1 base and 2 bases, there was a span of 7 bases. Germline V CDR1 and CDR2: MNHEY, SMNVEV (reference sequence). This CDR3 has 14 residues. The CDR3 DNA follows: TGTGCCAGCAGTTTATTGGACTCCACAGATACGCAGTATTTT. Its translation: CASSLLDSTDTQYF.

The chain combines TRBV5-1 with TRBJ2-1; 11 bases match TRBD2. CDR1 and CDR2 from the germline V gene are SGHRS and YFSETQ. This CDR3 spans 13 amino acids. The junction had 1 base not matched to a gene; V was cut back by 8 bases and J by 3 bases. The DNA for the CDR3 is TGCGCCAGGGGGACTAGCGGCTACAATGAGCAGTTCTTC. This codes for CARGTSGYNEQFF.

This clone appeared once. This sequence joins TRBV19 and TRBJ2-2; possibly TRBD1 for D (6 bases). The CDR3 has 14 amino acids. The germline V gene encodes CDR1 LNHDA and CDR2 SQIVND (reference sequence). Trimming took off 4 bases at V and 4 bases at J, with 10 bases between the two ends. CDR3 amino acids: CASSKTGATGELFF. The CDR3 DNA reads as TGTGCCAGTAGTAAGACAGGAGCCACCGGGGAGCTGTTTTTT.

The chain carries TRBV7-9 and TRBJ2-7, with TRBD1 matching 7 bases. Losses at the gene ends were 5 bases for V and 0 bases for J; bases not matched to a gene: 10. Per germline, CDR1 SEHNR and CDR2 FQNEAQ (reference sequence). The CDR3 length is 16 residues. The CDR3 loop reads CASSPETGFGSYEQYF. The CDR3 nucleotides are TGTGCCAGCAGCCCCGAGACAGGGTTCGGCTCCTACGAGCAGTACTTC.

The chain combines TRBV9 with TRBJ2-2; either TRBD1 or TRBD2 may fit D (5 bases each). CDR1 SGDLS and CDR2 YYNGEE come from the germline V gene. There are 15 residues in the CDR3. Deletions cut 1 base from V and 2 bases from J, with 9 bases between. CDR3 coding DNA: TGTGCCAGCAGCGTAAGGGACGGTAACACCGGGGAGCTGTTTTTT. This gives the protein CASSVRDGNTGELFF.

The J gene is TRBJ1-2, the V gene TRBV6-1; TRBD1 is a possible D gene (5 bases). Germline CDR1 is MNHNS and CDR2 is SASEGT. V was cut by 1 base and J by 8 bases, with 11 bases left in between. The CDR3 consists of 13 residues. CDR3 region: CASSEGDGYGYTF. CDR3 nucleotide sequence: TGTGCCAGCAGTGAAGGGGACGGCTACGGCTACACCTTC.

The rearrangement joins TRBV4-3 to TRBJ2-1; tentative D call: TRBD1 (5 bases). The CDR3 consists of 15 residues. V was cut by 3 bases and J by 2 bases, with 11 bases left in between. Germline V gene sequence: CDR1 LGHNA, CDR2 YSLEER. The CDR3 spells CASSHYLGPYNEQFF. CDR3 nucleotide sequence: TGCGCCAGCAGCCACTACTTGGGGCCCTACAATGAGCAGTTCTTC.